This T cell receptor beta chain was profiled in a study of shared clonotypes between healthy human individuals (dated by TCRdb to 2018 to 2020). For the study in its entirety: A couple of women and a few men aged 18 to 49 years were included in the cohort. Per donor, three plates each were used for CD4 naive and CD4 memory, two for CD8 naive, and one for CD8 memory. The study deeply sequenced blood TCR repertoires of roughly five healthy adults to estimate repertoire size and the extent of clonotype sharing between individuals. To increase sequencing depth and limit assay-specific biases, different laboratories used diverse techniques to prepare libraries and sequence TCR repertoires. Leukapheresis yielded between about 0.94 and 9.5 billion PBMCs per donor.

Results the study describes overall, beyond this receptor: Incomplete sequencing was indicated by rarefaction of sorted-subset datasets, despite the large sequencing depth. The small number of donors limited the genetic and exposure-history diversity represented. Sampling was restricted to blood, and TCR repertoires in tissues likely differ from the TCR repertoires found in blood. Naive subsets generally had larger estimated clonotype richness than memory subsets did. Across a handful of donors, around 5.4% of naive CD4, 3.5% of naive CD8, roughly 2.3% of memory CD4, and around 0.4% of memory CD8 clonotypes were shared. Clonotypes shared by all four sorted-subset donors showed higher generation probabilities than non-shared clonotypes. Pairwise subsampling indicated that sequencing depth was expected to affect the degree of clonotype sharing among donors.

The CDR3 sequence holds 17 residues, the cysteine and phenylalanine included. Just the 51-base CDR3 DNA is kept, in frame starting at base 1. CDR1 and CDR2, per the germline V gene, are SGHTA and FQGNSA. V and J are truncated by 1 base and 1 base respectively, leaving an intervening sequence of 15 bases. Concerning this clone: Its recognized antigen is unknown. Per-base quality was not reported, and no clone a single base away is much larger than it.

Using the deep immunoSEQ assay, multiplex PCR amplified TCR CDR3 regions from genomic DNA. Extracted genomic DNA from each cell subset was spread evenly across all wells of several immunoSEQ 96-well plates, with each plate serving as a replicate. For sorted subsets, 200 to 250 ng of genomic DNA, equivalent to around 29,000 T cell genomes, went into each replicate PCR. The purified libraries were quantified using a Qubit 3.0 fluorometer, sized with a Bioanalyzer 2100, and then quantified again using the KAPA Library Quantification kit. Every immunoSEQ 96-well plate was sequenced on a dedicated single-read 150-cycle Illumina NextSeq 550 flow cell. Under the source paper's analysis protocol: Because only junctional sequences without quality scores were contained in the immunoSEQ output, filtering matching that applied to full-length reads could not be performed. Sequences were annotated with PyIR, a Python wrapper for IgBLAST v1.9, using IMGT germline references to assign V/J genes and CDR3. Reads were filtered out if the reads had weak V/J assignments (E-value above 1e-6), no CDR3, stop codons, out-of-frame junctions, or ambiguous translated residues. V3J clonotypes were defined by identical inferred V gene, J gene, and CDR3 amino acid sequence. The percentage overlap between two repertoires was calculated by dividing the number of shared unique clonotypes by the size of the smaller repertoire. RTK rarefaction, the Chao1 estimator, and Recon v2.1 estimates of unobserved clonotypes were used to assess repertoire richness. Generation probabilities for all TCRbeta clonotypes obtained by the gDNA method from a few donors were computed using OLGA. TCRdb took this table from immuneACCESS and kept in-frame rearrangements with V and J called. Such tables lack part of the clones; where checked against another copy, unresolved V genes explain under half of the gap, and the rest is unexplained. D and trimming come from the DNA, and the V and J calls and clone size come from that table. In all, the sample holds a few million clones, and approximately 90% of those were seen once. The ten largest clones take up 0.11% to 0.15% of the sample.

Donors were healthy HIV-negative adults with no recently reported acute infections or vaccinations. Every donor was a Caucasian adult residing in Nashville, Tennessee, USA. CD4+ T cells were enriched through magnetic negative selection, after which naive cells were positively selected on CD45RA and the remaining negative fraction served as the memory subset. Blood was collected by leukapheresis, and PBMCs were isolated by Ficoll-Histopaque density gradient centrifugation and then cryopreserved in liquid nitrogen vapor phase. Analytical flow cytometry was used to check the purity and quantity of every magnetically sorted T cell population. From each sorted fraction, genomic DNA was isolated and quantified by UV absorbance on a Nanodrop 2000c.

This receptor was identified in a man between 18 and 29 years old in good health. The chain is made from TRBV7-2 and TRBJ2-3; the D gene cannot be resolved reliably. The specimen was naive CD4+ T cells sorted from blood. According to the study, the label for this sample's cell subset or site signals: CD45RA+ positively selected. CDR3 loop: CASSLVRPLPGTDTQYF. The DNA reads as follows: TGTGCCAGCAGCTTAGTTCGCCCCCTCCCCGGCACAGATACGCAGTATTTT.